These 14 T cell receptor beta chains came from one sample sequenced in a study of brain metastases from non-small cell lung cancer. Repertoires were generated with immunoSEQ multiplex PCR, while TCRdb's copy carries only in-frame clones and drops some. Here the sample spans thousands of clones, about 85% being singletons. The sample comprised primary lung tumor tissue. These receptors were collected from a donor older than 35 with non-small cell lung cancer.

This clone was counted a single time. This chain uses TRBV27 with TRBJ2-2; 11 bases are shared with TRBD2. This CDR3 has 18 residues. CDR1 and CDR2 (germline): MNHEY, SMNVEV (reference sequence). V shed 7 bases, J shed 1 base, and the junction held 11 bases outside the gene matches. The CDR3 bases are TGTGCCAGCATTGGATATCTAGCGGGGGGCCGGAACACCGGGGAGCTGTTTTTT. Residues: CASIGYLAGGRNTGELFF.

The chain uses TRBV5-5 and TRBJ2-3; D is uncertain. Between the trimmed V and J ends, which lost 4 bases and 5 bases, there was a span of 17 bases. Looked up from germline, CDR1 is SGHKS and CDR2 is YYEKEE (reference sequence). The CDR3 extends over 15 amino acids. The CDR3 DNA reads as TGTGCCAGCAGCCATGGGCTAACATTCATAGATACGCAGTATTTT. It encodes CASSHGLTFIDTQYF.

As for this clone: At one end the junction does not follow the germline gene, possibly because of a read error. The chain links TRBV5-1 to TRBJ1-1; no definite D call. Germline V CDR1 and CDR2: SGHRS, YFSETQ. The CDR3 runs to 15 residues. CDR3 in DNA: TGCGCCAGCAGCTTGGATCCGGGGTTGAAGACTGAAGCTTTCTTT. Translation gives CASSLDPGLKTEAFF.

The chain employs TRBV2 and TRBJ2-7; the D is unclear. CDR3 length equals 11 residues. V was trimmed by 9 bases and J by 6 bases, leaving 12 bases between them. Looked up from germline, CDR1 is SNHLY and CDR2 is FYNNEI. This CDR3 is CASTEFSEQYF. As DNA, the CDR3 is TGTGCCAGTACTGAATTCAGCGAGCAGTACTTC.

This clone occurred a few times. The chain uses TRBV2 and TRBJ1-1, with unresolved D. Trimming removed 5 bases from V and 1 base from J, with 8 bases in between. Germline values: CDR1 SNHLY, CDR2 FYNNEI. The CDR3 has 13 residues. This CDR3 is CASSSQPNTEAFF. The CDR3 coding sequence is TGTGCCAGCAGTTCGCAGCCGAACACTGAAGCTTTCTTT. Filled out from reference TRBV2 and TRBJ1-1, the complete variable domain reads EPEVTQTPSHQVTQMGQEVILRCVPISNHLYFYWYRQILGQKVEFLVSFYNNEISEKSEIFDDQFSVERPDGSNFTLKIRSTKLEDSAMYFCASSSQPNTEAFFGQGTRLTVV.

The sample holds one count of this clone. This chain joins TRBV7-2 and TRBJ2-5; D gene unclear. CDR1 and CDR2 (germline): SGHTA, FQGNSA. V was clipped by 2 bases and J by 4 bases, with 11 bases between them. The CDR3 totals 14 residues. The CDR3 DNA reads as TGTGCCAGCAGCTTATCCGGGTCCCGAGAGACCCAGTACTTC. This sequence encodes CASSLSGSRETQYF.

The chain carries TRBV9 and TRBJ1-6; 10 bases are shared with TRBD1. CDR3 size: 15 residues. Germline V CDR1 and CDR2: SGDLS, YYNGEE. The ends lost 4 bases at V and 8 bases at J; junction bases unmatched: 6. The CDR3 bases are TGTGCCAGCAGCTCCGGACAGGGGGATCATTCACCCCTCCACTTT. It encodes CASSSGQGDHSPLHF.

To note about this clone: The junction differs from germline at one of its ends, possibly a read error. The identical CDR3 is also encoded by other nucleotide sequences in the sample. Here the CDR3 reads CASSLVERGVQYF. CDR3 DNA sequence: TGTGCCAGCAGTTTAGTCGAGCGGGGCGTTCAGTACTTC. The J gene is TRBJ2-5, the V gene TRBV7-2, with 7 bases matching TRBD2. In germline, CDR1 is SGHTA, CDR2 FQGNSA. The CDR3 contains 13 residues.

The chain is built from TRBV19 and TRBJ1-2, with D tentatively TRBD1 (5 bases). Between the trimmed V and J ends, which lost 3 bases and 4 bases, there was a span of 9 bases. The CDR3 is 13 amino acids. Germline-derived CDR1 and CDR2 are LNHDA and SQIVND (reference sequence). The CDR3: CASSIQGTYGYTF. Here the CDR3 DNA reads TGTGCCAGTAGTATCCAGGGAACCTATGGCTACACCTTC.

Note on this clone: A read error is possible here, since a much larger clone lies one base away. The same CDR3 arises from other DNA sequences in this sample as well. The rearrangement links TRBV7-9 to TRBJ1-1; D may be TRBD1 (6 bases). The CDR3 runs to 13 residues. Germline values: CDR1 SEHNR, CDR2 FQNEAQ (reference sequence). The CDR3 protein is CASSLSGASAAFF. CDR3 DNA: TGTGCTAGCAGCTTATCAGGGGCCTCGGCAGCTTTCTTT.

V is TRBV12-3 or TRBV12-4 and J is TRBJ2-7; D remains ambiguous. This CDR3 is 13 amino acids long. V was pared by 2 bases and J by 5 bases, with 10 bases between. The CDR3 sequence: CASSLLLVDEQYF. In nucleotides, the CDR3 is TGTGCCAGCAGTTTACTGCTGGTAGACGAGCAGTACTTC.

This clone occurred once. DNA of the CDR3: TGTGCCAGCTTTCTAGCGGGGGGCAATGAGCAGTTCTTC. It encodes CASFLAGGNEQFF. The rearrangement uses TRBV12-3 or TRBV12-4 and TRBJ2-1, with 11 bases that match TRBD2. The CDR3 sequence is 13 residues long. V trimming: 8 bases; J trimming: 6 bases; junction bases outside the gene matches: 3.

The gene calls are TRBV28 and TRBJ1-2, with 9 bases identical to TRBD1. Trimming took 5 bases from V and 5 from J; bases not matched to a gene: 6. This CDR3 is built from 14 residues. Per germline, CDR1 MDHEN and CDR2 SYDVKM. For the CDR3, the DNA is TGTGCCAGCAGTCGGACAGGGGAATTTTATGGCTACACCTTC. Its protein is CASSRTGEFYGYTF.

This clone was found a few times. V and J are TRBV5-1 and TRBJ2-1, with D perhaps assigned TRBD1 or TRBD2 (6 bases each). V lost 0 bases to trimming and J lost 8 bases, with 9 bases between them. Looked up from germline, CDR1 is SGHRS and CDR2 is YFSETQ. The CDR3 is made up of 13 amino acids. DNA for the CDR3: TGCGCCAGCAGCTTGGCAGGGGACTATGAGCAGTTCTTC. Translated, it gives CASSLAGDYEQFF. Full variable domain (outside the CDR3, taken from reference TRBV5-1 and TRBJ2-1): KAGVTQTPRYLIKTRGQQVTLSCSPISGHRSVSWYQQTPGQGLQFLFEYFSETQRNKGNFPGRFSGRQFSNSRSEMNVSTLELGDSALYLCASSLAGDYEQFFGPGTRLTVL.